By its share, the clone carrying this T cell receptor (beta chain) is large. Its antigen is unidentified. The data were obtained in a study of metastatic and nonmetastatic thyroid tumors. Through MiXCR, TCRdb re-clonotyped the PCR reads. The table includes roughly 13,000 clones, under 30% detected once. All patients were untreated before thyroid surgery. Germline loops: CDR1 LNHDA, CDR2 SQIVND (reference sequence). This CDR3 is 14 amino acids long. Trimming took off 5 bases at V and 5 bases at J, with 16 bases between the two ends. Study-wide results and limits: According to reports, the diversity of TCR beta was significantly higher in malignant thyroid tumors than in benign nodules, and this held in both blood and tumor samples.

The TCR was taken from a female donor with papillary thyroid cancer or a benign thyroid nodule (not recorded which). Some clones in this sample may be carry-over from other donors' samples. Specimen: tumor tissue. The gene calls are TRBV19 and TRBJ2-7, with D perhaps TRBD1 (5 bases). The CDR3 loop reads CASSPRTLSDEQYF. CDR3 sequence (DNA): TGTGCCAGTAGTCCGAGGACACTATCGGACGAGCAGTACTTC.